This TCR beta chain comes out of a study of blood T cells in healthy people across ages. Study results and caveats: Both higher diversity and more naive CD4+ cells marked long-lived donors when set against aged donors.

In regard to this clonotype: What it recognizes is unknown.

From germline, CDR1 is SGHRS and CDR2 YFSETQ. Between the trimmed V and J ends, which lost 1 base and 5 bases, there was a span of 7 bases. The CDR3 has 14 residues. Then a second PCR, running about 6 to 11 cycles, was carried out with a sample-barcoded 5' primer and a J-beta primer mix. MiXCR, applied by TCRdb to the 5' RACE reads, yields one record per CDR3 protein. This table holds about 800,000 distinct CDR3 sequences, 20% to 25% found once. This sample also appeared in a second study, on T cells of mothers and their children. That study adds: With the M1S primer of the second PCR, sample barcodes and 2-4 random nucleotides were added. Reads recorded for TCR beta CDR3 numbered over 9 million per mother and some 2.7 million per child.

Sample: blood. The chain carries TRBV5-1 and TRBJ1-6, with no clear D. This clonotype originated in a boy aged 5-17 years in good health. The chain's CDR3 is CASSLRQDNSPLHF. CDR3 nucleotides: TGCGCCAGCAGCTTGAGGCAGGATAATTCACCCCTCCACTTT.